These 26 T cell receptor beta chains originate from one sample sequenced in a study of Japanese encephalitis immunity and Zika vaccine responses. TCRdb itself ran the 5' RACE reads through MiXCR, one entry per CDR3 protein. The sample lists about 250 distinct CDR3 sequences, 5% occurring once. PBMCs were CFSE-labeled and cultured for approximately 6 days with peptide pools at around 1 ug/mL each. Unfixed live CD56-CD19-CD16-CD3+CD4+ CFSE-low cells were sorted as proliferating CD4 T cells. The sequencing used antigen-activated CD4+ T cells from blood, cultured, collected during a Zika inactivated vaccine study. Every receptor here comes from an adult woman who received an inactivated Zika virus vaccine.

This clonotype is large (0.1 to 1%) in the sample. The chain links TRBV4-3 to TRBJ2-7, with D unclear. Per the germline V gene, CDR1 is LGHNA and CDR2 is YSLEER. Trimming shortened V by 3 bases and J by 6 bases, and 9 bases separated the two germline ends. This CDR3 is built from 12 residues. The CDR3 DNA reads TGCGCCAGCAGCCACCTCGGAGCCGAGCAGTACTTC. This gives the protein CASSHLGAEQYF.

This clonotype is hyperexpanded by share. This sequence joins TRBV20-1 and TRBJ2-3; unclear D gene. CDR1 and CDR2 (germline): DFQATT, SNEGSKA (reference sequence). The CDR3 contains 14 residues. Trimming cost V 6 bases and J 0 bases, with 13 bases left between them. CDR3 sequence: CSATQAASTDTQYF. The CDR3 nucleotides are TGCAGTGCCACTCAGGCGGCTAGCACAGATACGCAGTATTTT.

This clonotype is labeled large (0.1 to 1%). V usage is TRBV20-1 and J usage is TRBJ2-5; 10 positions agree with TRBD1. Germline assignment: CDR1 DFQATT and CDR2 SNEGSKA (reference sequence). The V and J ends lost 7 bases and 4 bases, in that order; junction bases with no gene match: 0. The CDR3 contains 11 residues. DNA of the CDR3: TGCAGTGGGGACAGGGGAGAGACCCAGTACTTC. Translating it yields CSGDRGETQYF.

Only a few counts were recorded for this clonotype. The chain couples TRBV4-3 to TRBJ1-2; D not resolved. Germline loops: CDR1 LGHNA, CDR2 YSLEER. V lost 0 bases, J lost 8 bases, and 7 bases lay in between. The CDR3 spans 12 residues. The CDR3 DNA reads as TGCGCCAGCAGCCAAGAAGGCGACGGCTACACCTTC. This translates into CASSQEGDGYTF.

Within the sample, this clonotype is medium-sized. The CDR3 sequence is CASIGTGIHEQYF. The CDR3 DNA reads as TGTGCCAGCATAGGGACAGGGATTCACGAGCAGTACTTC. J is TRBJ2-7 and V is TRBV5-5, with 9 positions matching TRBD1. In germline, CDR1 is SGHKS, CDR2 YYEKEE (reference sequence). V shed 6 bases, J shed 5 bases, and the junction held 6 bases outside the gene matches. The CDR3 spans 13 residues.

The table lists this clonotype with many counts. This sequence joins TRBV4-3 and TRBJ2-2; TRBD1 agrees at 10 bases. CDR1 is LGHNA and CDR2 is YSLEER in the germline V gene. The CDR3 extends over 16 amino acids. Trimming removed 1 base from V and 10 bases from J; junction bases left unmatched: 9. CDR3 in amino acids: CASSQVHGQGVEELFF. The CDR3 DNA reads as TGCGCCAGCAGCCAAGTCCATGGACAGGGGGTCGAGGAGCTGTTTTTT.

This clonotype is labeled large. The V gene is TRBV4-3, the J gene TRBJ1-2; D gene ambiguous. Trimming removed 5 bases at V and 5 bases at J, with 15 bases between. CDR3 length: 14 residues. The germline CDR1 and CDR2 sequences are LGHNA and YSLEER. In DNA, the CDR3 is TGCGCCAGCAGCTCGTTAGAGGATCCTTATGGCTACACCTTC. Its protein is CASSSLEDPYGYTF.

Sample share makes this clonotype large. This chain links TRBV6-6 with TRBJ1-3; possibly TRBD1 for D (6 bases). Germline V CDR1 and CDR2: MNHNY, SVGAGI (reference sequence). This CDR3 is 17 amino acids long. V was cut by 6 bases and J by 1 base, with 19 bases left in between. CDR3 DNA sequence: TGTGCCAGCAGGTCCCCGGGACATGGGATTTCTGGAAACACCATATATTTT. It specifies CASRSPGHGISGNTIYF.

This clonotype ranks as medium-sized (0.01 to 0.1%). The rearrangement joins TRBV2 to TRBJ2-5; possibly TRBD1 or TRBD2 for D (6 bases each). The ends were cut back, 5 bases at V and 5 bases at J, with 12 bases in the middle. The CDR3 totals 13 residues. Germline lookup yields CDR1 SNHLY and CDR2 FYNNEI. The CDR3 protein is CASSYQGRETQYF. CDR3 nucleotide sequence: TGTGCCAGCAGTTACCAGGGGAGGGAGACCCAGTACTTC.

By its share, this clonotype is large (0.1 to 1%). The chain links TRBV29-1 to TRBJ1-2; TRBD1 might be the D (6 bases). The CDR3 consists of 13 residues. The germline V gene has CDR1 SQVTM and CDR2 ANQGSEA. The V end was cut by 7 bases, the J end by 4 bases, with 16 bases between. The CDR3 reads CSGLWGAGYGYTF. The CDR3 coding sequence is TGCAGCGGCCTCTGGGGGGCCGGCTATGGCTACACCTTC.

This clonotype ranks as medium-sized. The gene calls are TRBV4-3 and TRBJ2-4; 9 bases are a match to TRBD2. The germline V gene encodes CDR1 LGHNA and CDR2 YSLEER. V lost 5 bases, J lost 1 base, and 6 bases stayed unmatched. The CDR3 consists of 16 residues. The CDR3 DNA sequence: TGCGCCAGCAGCTATAGCGGGGGCAATGCCAAAAACATTCAGTACTTC. It codes for CASSYSGGNAKNIQYF.

In its sample, this clonotype is large (0.1 to 1%). The chain carries TRBV4-3 and TRBJ1-1; no definite D call. The CDR3 sequence is 15 residues long. Germline V gene sequence: CDR1 LGHNA, CDR2 YSLEER. V was cut by 2 bases and J by 4 bases, with 14 bases left in between. CDR3 in DNA: TGCGCCAGCAGCCAAATTGACACTGTAGGCACTGAAGCTTTCTTT. It is translated as CASSQIDTVGTEAFF.

By sample share, this clonotype is large. The rearrangement uses TRBV4-3 and TRBJ1-1; 7 bases agree with TRBD1. V shed 1 base and J 4 bases; nucleotides not matched to a gene: 3. This CDR3 comprises 14 residues. Germline V gene data show CDR1 as LGHNA and CDR2 as YSLEER. The CDR3 here is CASSQVQGRTEAFF. The DNA of the CDR3 is TGCGCCAGCAGCCAAGTACAGGGGCGCACTGAAGCTTTCTTT.

This clonotype qualifies as large. The chain recombines TRBV4-1 with TRBJ1-2, with TRBD1 identical over 12 bases. Germline V gene data show CDR1 as MGHRA and CDR2 as YSYEKL. This CDR3 is built from 16 residues. The junction had 3 bases not matched to a gene; V was cut back by 0 bases and J by 4 bases. The chain's CDR3 is CASSQEGTGGVYGYTF. CDR3 nucleotides: TGCGCCAGCAGCCAAGAAGGGACAGGGGGCGTCTATGGCTACACCTTC.

This clonotype is labeled hyperexpanded (1% or more). The chain uses TRBV12-3 or TRBV12-4 and TRBJ1-5; 7 bases line up with TRBD1. V lost 2 bases to trimming and J lost 7 bases; unmatched junction nucleotides: 5. This CDR3 region has 14 residues. CDR3 bases: TGTGCCAGCAGTTTACAGGGGGTGGAGCAGCCCCAGCATTTT. The encoded protein is CASSLQGVEQPQHF.

The CDR3 is CASGLVIAGLYNEQFF. The CDR3 nucleotides read TGTGCTAGTGGTTTGGTAATTGCGGGGTTATACAATGAGCAGTTCTTC. The J gene is TRBJ2-1, the V gene TRBV12-5, with D possibly being TRBD2 (6 bases). The CDR3 loop spans 16 amino acids. Trimming removed 0 bases from V and 4 bases from J, with 13 bases in between. CDR1 is LGHNT, CDR2 FRNRAP, per germline.

This clonotype was counted a single time. Given a much more abundant clone one base away, this may be a read error. V is TRBV7-6 and J is TRBJ2-5; D gene ambiguous. Germline CDR1 and CDR2: SGHVS and FNYEAQ. The CDR3 length is 14 residues. Trimming took 5 bases from V and 5 from J, leaving 15 bases between them. CDR3 DNA: TGTGCCAGCAGCACCAGACTGAACTTGGAGACCCAGTACTTC. This gives the protein CASSTRLNLETQYF.

In this sample, this clonotype is medium-sized. The genes are TRBV4-3 and TRBJ1-5; D call uncertain. V was pared by 0 bases and J by 6 bases, with 6 bases between. Germline V gene data show CDR1 as LGHNA and CDR2 as YSLEER. The CDR3 length is 13 residues. The CDR3 DNA sequence: TGCGCCAGCAGCCAAGATAAAAGTCAGCCCCAGCATTTT. It codes for CASSQDKSQPQHF.

By sample fraction, this clonotype is medium-sized. The gene calls are TRBV6-5 and TRBJ1-1; D not certain. Germline lookup yields CDR1 MNHEY and CDR2 SVGAGI. CDR3 length: 12 residues. V lost 6 bases and J lost 3, with 8 bases in between. The CDR3 DNA reads as TGTGCCAGCAGGCAGGTTGACACTGAAGCTTTCTTT. This gives the protein CASRQVDTEAFF.

By share, this clonotype counts as medium-sized (0.01 to 0.1%). V and J are TRBV7-2 and TRBJ2-6; D gene unclear. This CDR3 has 15 amino acids. CDR1 is SGHTA, CDR2 FQGNSA, per germline. With 5 bases removed from V and 0 bases from J, the gap between germline ends came to 8 bases. The CDR3 DNA is TGTGCCAGCAGCCCCTACAGCTCTGGGGCCAACGTCCTGACTTTC. Translation: CASSPYSSGANVLTF.

In this sample, this clonotype is hyperexpanded. This rearrangement joins TRBV20-1 to TRBJ1-1; D is uncertain. The CDR3 runs to 14 residues. V was pared by 6 bases and J by 5 bases, with 19 bases between. The germline CDR1 and CDR2 sequences are DFQATT and SNEGSKA (reference sequence). The CDR3 protein is CSAPSPLPQTEAFF. CDR3 in DNA: TGCAGTGCCCCCTCCCCTCTCCCCCAAACTGAAGCTTTCTTT.

This clonotype is labeled as medium-sized. V usage is TRBV6-1 and J usage is TRBJ1-1; no clear D gene. The length of the CDR3 is 13 residues. Looked up from germline, CDR1 is MNHNS and CDR2 is SASEGT. V was cut by 8 bases and J by 1 base, with 11 bases left in between. The CDR3 here is CASQVQTNTEAFF. The CDR3 region has the DNA TGTGCCAGCCAAGTACAGACGAACACTGAAGCTTTCTTT.

In its sample, this clonotype ranks as large. The chain joins TRBV7-3 to TRBJ2-1, with 10 bases that match TRBD2. Trimming cost V 4 bases and J 8 bases; bases outside gene matches: 8. Germline CDR1 SGHTA, CDR2 FQGTGA. The CDR3 loop spans 15 amino acids. In nucleotides, the CDR3 is TGTGCCAGCAGCTCACAAGCGGGGGGGCCTCATGAGCAGTTCTTC. It is translated as CASSSQAGGPHEQFF.

In its sample, this clonotype is large (0.1 to 1%). The chain links TRBV10-3 to TRBJ2-1, with 15 bases aligning to TRBD2. Germline loops: CDR1 ENHRY, CDR2 SYGVKD. The junction had 6 bases not matched to a gene; V was cut back by 2 bases and J by 7 bases. The CDR3 is 17 amino acids. CDR3 in DNA: TGTGCCATCAGTGAGGCGACGGGACTAGCGGGGGGTAATGAGCAGTTCTTC. Translated, it gives CAISEATGLAGGNEQFF.

This clonotype qualifies as large (0.1 to 1%). The chain employs TRBV5-4 and TRBJ1-2; the D gene is possibly TRBD1 (5 bases). There are 16 residues in the CDR3. The V end was cut by 0 bases, the J end by 9 bases, with 21 bases between. CDR1 and CDR2 (germline): SGHNT, YYREEE (reference sequence). For the CDR3, the DNA is TGTGCCAGCAGCTTGGCCATTCCAGGCAGTCTGGGACGCTACACCTTC. Translation gives CASSLAIPGSLGRYTF.

This clonotype is hyperexpanded by share. The chain joins TRBV2 to TRBJ2-7; no clear D. Germline loops: CDR1 SNHLY, CDR2 FYNNEI. The CDR3 covers 14 residues. Trimming removed 1 base from V and 0 bases from J, with 7 bases in between. CDR3 sequence (DNA): TGTGCCAGCAGTGAAGGGGTGCTCTCCTACGAGCAGTACGTC. It codes for CASSEGVLSYEQYV.